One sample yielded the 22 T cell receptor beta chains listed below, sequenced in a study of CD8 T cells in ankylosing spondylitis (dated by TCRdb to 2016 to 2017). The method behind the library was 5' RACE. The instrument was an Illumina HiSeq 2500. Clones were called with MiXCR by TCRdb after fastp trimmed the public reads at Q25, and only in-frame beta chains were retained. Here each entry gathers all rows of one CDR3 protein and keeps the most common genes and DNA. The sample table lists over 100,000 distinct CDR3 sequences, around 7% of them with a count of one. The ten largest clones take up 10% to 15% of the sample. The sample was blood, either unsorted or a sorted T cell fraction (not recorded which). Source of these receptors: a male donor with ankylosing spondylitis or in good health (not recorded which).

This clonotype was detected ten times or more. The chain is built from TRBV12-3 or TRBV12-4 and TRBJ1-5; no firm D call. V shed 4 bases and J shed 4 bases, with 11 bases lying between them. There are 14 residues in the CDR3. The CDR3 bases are TGTGCCAGCAGTTCCTATCTAGCAAATCAGCCCCAGCATTTT. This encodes CASSSYLANQPQHF.

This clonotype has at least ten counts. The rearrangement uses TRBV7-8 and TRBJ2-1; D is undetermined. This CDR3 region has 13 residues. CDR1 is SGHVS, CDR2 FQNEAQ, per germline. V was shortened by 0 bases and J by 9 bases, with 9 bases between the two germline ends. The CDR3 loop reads CASSLAYPPEQFF. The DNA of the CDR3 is TGTGCCAGCAGCTTAGCGTATCCACCTGAGCAGTTCTTC. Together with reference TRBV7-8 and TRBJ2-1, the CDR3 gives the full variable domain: GAGVSQSPRYKVAKRGQDVALRCDPISGHVSLFWYQQALGQGPEFLTYFQNEAQLDKSGLPSDRFFAERPEGSVSTLKIQRTQQEDSAVYLCASSLAYPPEQFFGPGTRLTVL.

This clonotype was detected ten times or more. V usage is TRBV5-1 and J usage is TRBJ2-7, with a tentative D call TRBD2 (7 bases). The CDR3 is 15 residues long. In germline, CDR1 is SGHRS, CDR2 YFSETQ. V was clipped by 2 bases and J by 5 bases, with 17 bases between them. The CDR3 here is CASSFGGGLDHEQYF. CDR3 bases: TGCGCCAGCAGCTTTGGCGGGGGCCTGGATCACGAGCAGTACTTC.

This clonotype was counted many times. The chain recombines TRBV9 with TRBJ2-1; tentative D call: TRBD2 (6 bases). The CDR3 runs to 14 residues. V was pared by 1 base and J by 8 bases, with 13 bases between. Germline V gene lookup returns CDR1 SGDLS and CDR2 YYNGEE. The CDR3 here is CASSVSGASHEQFF. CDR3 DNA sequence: TGTGCCAGCAGCGTATCGGGAGCATCCCATGAGCAGTTCTTC.

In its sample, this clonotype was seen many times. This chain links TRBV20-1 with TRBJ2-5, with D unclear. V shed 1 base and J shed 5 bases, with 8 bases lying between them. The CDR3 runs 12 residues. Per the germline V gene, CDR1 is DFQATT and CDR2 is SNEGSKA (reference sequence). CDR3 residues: CSARVQLETQYF. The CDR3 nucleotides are TGCAGTGCTAGAGTCCAGTTGGAGACCCAGTACTTC.

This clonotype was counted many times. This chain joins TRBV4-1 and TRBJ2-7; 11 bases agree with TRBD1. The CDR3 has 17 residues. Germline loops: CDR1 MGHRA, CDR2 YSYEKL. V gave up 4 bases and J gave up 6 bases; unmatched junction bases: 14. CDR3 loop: CASSPGIRTGGYSEQYF. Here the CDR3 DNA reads TGCGCCAGCAGCCCGGGAATAAGGACAGGGGGCTATTCCGAGCAGTACTTC.

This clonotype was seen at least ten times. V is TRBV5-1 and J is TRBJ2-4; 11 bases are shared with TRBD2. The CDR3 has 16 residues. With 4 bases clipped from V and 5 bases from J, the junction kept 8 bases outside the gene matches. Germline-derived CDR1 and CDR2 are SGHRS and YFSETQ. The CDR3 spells CASSRLAGFGENIQYF. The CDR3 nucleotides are TGCGCCAGCAGCCGACTAGCGGGGTTTGGAGAAAACATTCAGTACTTC.

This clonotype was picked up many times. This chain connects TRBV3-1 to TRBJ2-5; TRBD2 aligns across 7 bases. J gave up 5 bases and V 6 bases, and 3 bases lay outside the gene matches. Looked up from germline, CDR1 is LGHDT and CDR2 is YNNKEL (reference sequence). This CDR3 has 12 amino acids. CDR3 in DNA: TGTGCCAGCAGTCACGGGGGGGAGACCCAGTACTTC. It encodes CASSHGGETQYF.

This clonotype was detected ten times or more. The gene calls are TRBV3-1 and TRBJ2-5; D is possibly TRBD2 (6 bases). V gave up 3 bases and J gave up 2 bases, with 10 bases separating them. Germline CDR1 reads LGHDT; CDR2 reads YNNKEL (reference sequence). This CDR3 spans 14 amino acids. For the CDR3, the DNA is TGTGCCAGCAGCCAGGCTAGCGCACAAGAGACCCAGTACTTC. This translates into CASSQASAQETQYF.

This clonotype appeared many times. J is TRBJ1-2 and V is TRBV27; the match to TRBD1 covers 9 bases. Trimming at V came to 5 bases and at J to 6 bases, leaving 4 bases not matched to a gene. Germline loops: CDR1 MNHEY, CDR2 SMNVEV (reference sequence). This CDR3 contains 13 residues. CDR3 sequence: CASSGQGTDGYTF. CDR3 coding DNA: TGTGCCAGCAGTGGACAGGGGACTGATGGCTACACCTTC.

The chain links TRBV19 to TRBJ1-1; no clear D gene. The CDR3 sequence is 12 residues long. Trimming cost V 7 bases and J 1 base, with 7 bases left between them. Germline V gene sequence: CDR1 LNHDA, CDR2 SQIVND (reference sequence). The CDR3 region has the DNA TGTGCCAGTATGATGAGGAACACTGAAGCTTTCTTT. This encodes CASMMRNTEAFF.

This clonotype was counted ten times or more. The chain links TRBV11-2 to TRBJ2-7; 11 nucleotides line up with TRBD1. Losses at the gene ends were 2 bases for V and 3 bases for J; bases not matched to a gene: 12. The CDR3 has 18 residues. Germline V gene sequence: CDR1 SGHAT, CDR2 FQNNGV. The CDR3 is CASSLFPNTGTGGYEQYF. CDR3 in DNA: TGTGCCAGCAGCTTATTCCCGAACACCGGGACAGGGGGCTACGAGCAGTACTTC.

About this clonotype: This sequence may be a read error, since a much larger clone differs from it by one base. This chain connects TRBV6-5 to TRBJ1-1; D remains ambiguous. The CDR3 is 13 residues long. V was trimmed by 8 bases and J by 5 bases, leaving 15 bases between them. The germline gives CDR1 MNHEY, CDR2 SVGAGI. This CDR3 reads CASGTLKGTEAFF. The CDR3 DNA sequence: TGTGCCAGCGGTACTTTAAAGGGAACTGAAGCTTTCTTT.

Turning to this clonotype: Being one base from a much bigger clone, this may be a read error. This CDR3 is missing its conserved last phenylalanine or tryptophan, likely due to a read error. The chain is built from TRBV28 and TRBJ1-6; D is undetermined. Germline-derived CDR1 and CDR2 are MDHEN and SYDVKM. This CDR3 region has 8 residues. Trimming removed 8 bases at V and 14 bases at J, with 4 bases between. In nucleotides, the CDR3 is TGTGCCAGCGGGGCCCTCCACGTT. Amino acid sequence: CASGALHV.

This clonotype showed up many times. DNA for the CDR3: TGTGCCAGCAGTTGGACAGGGTCCGGGCGGATTGAAAAACTGTTTTTT. Its protein product is CASSWTGSGRIEKLFF. The genes are TRBV12-3 or TRBV12-4 and TRBJ1-4; the match to TRBD1 covers 8 bases. The CDR3 extends over 16 amino acids. V lost 4 bases and J lost 7; bases outside the gene matches: 11.

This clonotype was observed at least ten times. CDR3 residues: CASSDGGLGTQYF. Here the CDR3 DNA reads TGTGCCAGCAGCGACGGGGGGCTGGGTACGCAGTATTTT. V and J are TRBV9 and TRBJ2-3; D might be TRBD2 (7 bases). Germline V CDR1 and CDR2: SGDLS, YYNGEE. Deletions cut 3 bases from V and 8 bases from J, with 13 bases between. This CDR3 region has 13 residues. Together with reference TRBV9 and TRBJ2-3, the CDR3 gives the full variable domain: DSGVTQTPKHLITATGQRVTLRCSPRSGDLSVYWYQQSLDQGLQFLIQYYNGEERAKGNILERFSAQQFPDLHSELNLSSLELGDSALYFCASSDGGLGTQYFGPGTRLTVL.

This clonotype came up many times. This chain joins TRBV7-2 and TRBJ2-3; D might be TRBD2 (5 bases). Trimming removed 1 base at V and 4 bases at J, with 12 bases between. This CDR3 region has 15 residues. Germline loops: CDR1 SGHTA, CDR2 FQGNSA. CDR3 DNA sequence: TGTGCCAGCAGCTTAGGGTGGGAGTGGCCAGATACGCAGTATTTT. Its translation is CASSLGWEWPDTQYF.

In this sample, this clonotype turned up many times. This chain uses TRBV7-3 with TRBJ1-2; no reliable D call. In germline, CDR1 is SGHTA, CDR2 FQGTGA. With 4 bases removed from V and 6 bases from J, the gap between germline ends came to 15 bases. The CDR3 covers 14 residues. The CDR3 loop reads CASSSRAGSDGYTF. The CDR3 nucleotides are TGTGCCAGCAGCTCCCGGGCCGGGAGCGATGGCTACACCTTC. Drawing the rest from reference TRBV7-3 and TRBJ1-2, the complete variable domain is GAGVSQTPSNKVTEKGKYVELRCDPISGHTALYWYRQSLGQGPEFLIYFQGTGAADDSGLPNDRFFAVRPEGSVSTLKIQRTERGDSAVYLCASSSRAGSDGYTFGSGTRLTVV.

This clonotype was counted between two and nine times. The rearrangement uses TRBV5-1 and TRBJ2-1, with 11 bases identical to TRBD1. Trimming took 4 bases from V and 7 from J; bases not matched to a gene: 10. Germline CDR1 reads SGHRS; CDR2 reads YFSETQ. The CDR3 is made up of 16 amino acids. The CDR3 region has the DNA TGCGCCAGCAGCAGGGCCGGACAGGGGGCGGGTAATGAGCAGTTCTTC. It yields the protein CASSRAGQGAGNEQFF.

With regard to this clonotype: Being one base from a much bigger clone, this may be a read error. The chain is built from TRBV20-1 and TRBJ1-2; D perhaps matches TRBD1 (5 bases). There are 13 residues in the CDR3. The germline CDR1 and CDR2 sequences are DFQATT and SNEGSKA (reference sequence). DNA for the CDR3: TGCAGTGCTAGAGCAGCAGGGCTGTATGGCTACCCCTTC. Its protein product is CSARAAGLYGYPF.

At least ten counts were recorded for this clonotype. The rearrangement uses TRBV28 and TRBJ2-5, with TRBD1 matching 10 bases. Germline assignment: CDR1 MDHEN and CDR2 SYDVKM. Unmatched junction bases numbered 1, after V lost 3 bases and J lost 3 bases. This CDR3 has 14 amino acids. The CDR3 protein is CASSFGTGEETQYF. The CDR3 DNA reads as TGTGCCAGCAGTTTTGGGACAGGGGAAGAGACCCAGTACTTC.

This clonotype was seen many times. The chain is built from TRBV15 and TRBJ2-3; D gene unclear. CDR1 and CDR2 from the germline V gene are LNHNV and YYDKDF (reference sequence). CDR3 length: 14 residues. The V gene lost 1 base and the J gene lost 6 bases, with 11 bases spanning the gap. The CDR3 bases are TGTGCCACCAGCAGAGCTGCCAGATTGGATACGCAGTATTTT. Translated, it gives CATSRAARLDTQYF.